This TCR beta chain was recovered during a study of spatial heterogeneity in lung cancer. Study-wide background: At a median of around 2 years after resection, follow-up PBMC samples were sequenced when available. Study conclusions and caveats: Ubiquitous expanded tumor TCRs were seen in blood more at resection than at follow-up.

TCRdb used MiXCR to reprocess the 5' RACE reads, holding one entry per CDR3 protein. The table has about 120,000 distinct CDR3 sequences, 9.5% to 15% seen once. Sample time point: blood at routine non-recurrence follow-up after resection. Tumor, nontumor lung or frozen PBMC supplied whole RNA, sequenced without sorting. On this clonotype: As yet, its antigen is unknown.

Trimming pared 0 bases from V and 7 bases from J, leaving 18 bases between. Per germline, CDR1 LGHNA and CDR2 YNFKEQ. The CDR3 contains 17 residues. This sequence was found in a male donor with early-stage non-small cell lung cancer. The material sequenced was PBMCs, taken at follow-up. The chain recombines TRBV4-2 with TRBJ2-2, with D possibly being TRBD1 (5 bases). CDR3 DNA: TGTGCCAGCAGCCAAGATGTATTGACAGTATGGGGCGGGGAGCTGTTTTTT. It yields the protein CASSQDVLTVWGGELFF.